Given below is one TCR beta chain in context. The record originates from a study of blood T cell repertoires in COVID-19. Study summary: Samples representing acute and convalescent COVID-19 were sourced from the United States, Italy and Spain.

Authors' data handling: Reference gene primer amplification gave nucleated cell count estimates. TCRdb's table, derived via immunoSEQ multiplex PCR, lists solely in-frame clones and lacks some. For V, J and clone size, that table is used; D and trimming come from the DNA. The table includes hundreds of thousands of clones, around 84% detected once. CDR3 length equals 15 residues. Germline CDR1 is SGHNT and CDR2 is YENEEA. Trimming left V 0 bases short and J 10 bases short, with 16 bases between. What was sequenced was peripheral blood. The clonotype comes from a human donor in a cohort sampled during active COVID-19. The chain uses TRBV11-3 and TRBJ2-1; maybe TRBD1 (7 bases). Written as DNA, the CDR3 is TGTGCCAGCAGCTTAGAGACCGGCGGGGACAGCGAGCAGTTCTTC. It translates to CASSLETGGDSEQFF.